This is a list of T cell receptor beta chains from one sample in a study of cytomegalovirus exposure and HLA in healthy donors. Assay used: immunoSEQ multiplex PCR; TCRdb lists only in-frame clones, some missing. The data show roughly 140,000 clones, around four fifths seen once. The sequencing sample was made of PBMCs. The receptors were sampled from a woman aged 55-69 years in good health and CMV-seropositive. CDR3s include the opening cysteine and the closing phenylalanine or tryptophan. D genes are given only for firm matches. A clone size is listed for some rows: how often the clone was seen (once, few, many), or a class if it is expanded.

>.|TRBV28|TRBJ1-2|.
CASSLLAGLNYGYTF
TGTGCCAGCAGTTTATTGGCAGGGCTTAACTATGGCTACACCTTC
>TRBD1|TRBV15|TRBJ2-7|few
CATSIGGDGYEQYF
TGTGCCACCAGCATAGGGGGCGATGGATACGAGCAGTACTTC
>.|TRBV6-5|TRBJ1-1|.
CASSYSHRDTEAFF
TGTGCCAGCAGTTACTCCCACAGGGACACTGAAGCTTTCTTT
>TRBD1|TRBV28|TRBJ2-7|.
CASGTAWEQYF
TGTGCCAGCGGGACAGCCTGGGAGCAGTACTTC
>.|TRBV27|TRBJ2-1|.
CASSLSTGLENNEQFF
TGTGCCAGCAGTTTATCGACAGGACTGGAGAACAATGAGCAGTTCTTC
>TRBD1|TRBV29-1|TRBJ1-1|.
CSVAGTGGAPTEAFF
TGCAGCGTGGCCGGCACAGGGGGCGCCCCGACTGAAGCTTTCTTT
>.|TRBV27|TRBJ2-7|few
CASRPLPSPTYEQYF
TGTGCCAGCAGACCCCTTCCGAGCCCGACCTACGAGCAGTACTTC
>.|TRBV4-1|TRBJ1-1|.
CASSQLTEAFF
TGCGCCAGCAGCCAACTTACTGAAGCTTTCTTT
>TRBD1|TRBV5-6|TRBJ1-1|many
CASSLARGLVNTEAFF
TGTGCCAGCAGCTTGGCTAGGGGGCTGGTGAACACTGAAGCTTTCTTT
>TRBD1|TRBV7-9|TRBJ1-5|.
CASSLEGTGRSNQPQHF
TGTGCCAGCAGCTTAGAGGGGACAGGGAGGAGCAATCAGCCCCAGCATTTT
>.|TRBV28|TRBJ1-2|.
CASSLAQGWMANYGYTF
TGTGCCAGCAGTCTCGCACAGGGTTGGATGGCCAACTATGGCTACACCTTC
>TRBD1|TRBV11-3|TRBJ2-2|.
CASSLEGQGHGELFF
TGTGCCAGCAGCTTAGAAGGACAGGGTCACGGGGAGCTGTTTTTT
>.|TRBV7-9|TRBJ2-5|.
CASSSARVGVETQYF
TGTGCCAGCAGCTCCGCCAGGGTAGGGGTAGAGACCCAGTACTTC
>.|TRBV5-1|TRBJ2-3|.
CASSLPVTDTQYF
TGCGCCAGCAGCTTGCCAGTCACAGATACGCAGTATTTT
>.|TRBV10-1|TRBJ2-1|.
CASSEDSGSPWNEQFFGHGQFF
.
>TRBD1|TRBV19|TRBJ1-5|.
CASTPRQGVQPQHF
TGTGCCAGTACCCCTAGACAGGGTGTCCAGCCCCAGCATTTT
>.|TRBV4-2|TRBJ2-5|once
CARGWGERVQETQYF
TGTGCCCGGGGATGGGGGGAGCGGGTACAAGAGACCCAGTACTTC
>.|TRBV30|TRBJ1-6|.
CAWSLGASPLHF
TGTGCCTGGAGTCTCGGAGCTTCACCCCTCCACTTT
>.|TRBV27|TRBJ2-3|once
CASSPSTDTQYF
TGTGCCAGCAGTCCGAGCACAGATACGCAGTATTTT
>.|TRBV4-3|TRBJ2-7|.
CASSQEQVGAYEQYF
TGCGCCAGCAGCCAAGAACAGGTAGGGGCCTACGAGCAGTACTTC
>.|TRBV7-7|TRBJ2-7|few
CASSLPPGQGAHSYEQYF
TGTGCTAGCAGCTTGCCACCGGGACAAGGGGCTCATTCCTACGAGCAGTACTTC
>.|TRBV28|TRBJ2-4|once
CASSWGRGDIQYF
TGTGCCAGCAGTTGGGGCAGGGGAGACATTCAGTACTTC
>TRBD2|TRBV29-1|TRBJ2-7|.
CSARLAGGGYEQYF
TGCAGCGCCCGATTAGCGGGAGGGGGCTACGAGCAGTACTTC
>.|TRBV7-3|TRBJ1-1|.
CASSWDINTEAFF
TGTGCCAGCAGCTGGGACATAAACACTGAAGCTTTCTTT
>TRBD1|TRBV9|TRBJ2-5|few
CASSGRTGGGETQYF
TGTGCCAGCAGCGGTCGGACAGGGGGAGGCGAGACCCAGTACTTC
>TRBD1|TRBV18|TRBJ2-1|.
CASSPLGTGQVKYNEQFF
TGTGCCAGCTCACCACTTGGTACAGGACAGGTTAAATACAATGAGCAGTTCTTC
>TRBD1|TRBV7-2|TRBJ1-4|.
CASSGRGRTKLFF
TGTGCCAGCAGCGGCAGGGGGCGGACCAAACTGTTTTTT
>.|TRBV20-1|TRBJ2-7|.
CSASRYEQYF
TGCAGTGCTAGCCGGTACGAGCAGTACTTC
>.|TRBV28|TRBJ1-1|few
CASTLNTEAFF
TGTGCCAGCACTCTAAACACTGAAGCTTTCTTT
>TRBD2|TRBV5-6|TRBJ2-7|.
CASSLGLAGVYEQYF
TGTGCCAGCAGCTTGGGGCTAGCGGGAGTCTACGAGCAGTACTTC
>.|TRBV20-1|TRBJ2-7|.
CSARDSYEQYF
TGCAGTGCTAGGGACAGTTACGAGCAGTACTTC
>TRBD2|TRBV7-2|TRBJ2-1|.
CASSPSSGISYNEQFF
TGTGCCAGCAGCCCCTCCAGCGGGATCTCCTACAATGAGCAGTTCTTC
>.|TRBV6-5|TRBJ1-1|.
CASSYRRGRVTEAFF
TGTGCCAGCAGTTACCGGCGGGGGCGGGTAACTGAAGCTTTCTTT